This TCR beta chain comes out of a study of blood T cell repertoires in COVID-19. The overall study: There were acute and convalescent COVID-19 samples, and they came from the United States, Italy and Spain.

Here immunoSEQ multiplex PCR was the method, and the copy in TCRdb shows in-frame clones only, minus some. The sample consists of around 150,000 clones, around three quarters of them appearing once. The CDR3 has 16 amino acids. The germline V gene encodes CDR1 MGHRA and CDR2 YSYEKL. V trimming: 1 base; J trimming: 7 bases; junction bases outside the gene matches: 4. The rearrangement links TRBV4-1 to TRBJ2-1; 13 nucleotides line up with TRBD2. The receptor was derived from a man aged 60 to 69 with acute or convalescent COVID-19. Sequencing was done on a sample of peripheral blood. The CDR3 coding sequence is TGCGCCAGCAGCCAAGCGAGGACTAGCGGGAGAAATGAGCAGTTCTTC. This translates into CASSQARTSGRNEQFF.